The T cell receptor beta chain described here comes from a study of radiotherapy plus CTLA-4 blockade in lung cancer. On the study more broadly: In under 20% of patients, objective responses were seen; around 31% had disease control.

In regard to this clone: Its antigen is unidentified. Other DNA sequences in this specimen translate into the identical CDR3.

Study results and caveats: In blood, early T cell clone dynamics reportedly predicted response best, together with interferon-beta. TCR clones from tumors expanded in blood after radiotherapy plus ipilimumab.

The assay was immunoSEQ multiplex PCR, and TCRdb's table has in-frame clones only and misses some. The table has roughly 75,000 clones, around 79% seen once. Patients with chemo-refractory metastatic non-small-cell lung cancer received focal radiation plus CTLA-4 blockade with ipilimumab. Sample: peripheral blood, taken from a patient treated with radiotherapy plus ipilimumab. The source is a human donor with non-small cell lung cancer whose response to radiotherapy plus ipilimumab could not be evaluated. Some clones in this sample may be carry-over from other donors' samples.

The DNA of the CDR3 is TGCGCCAGCAGCCCGGGACAGTCCTACGAGCAGTACTTC. It specifies CASSPGQSYEQYF. The chain joins TRBV5-1 to TRBJ2-7; TRBD1 matches at 7 bases. V trimming: 4 bases; J trimming: 1 base; junction bases outside the gene matches: 2. Germline assignment: CDR1 SGHRS and CDR2 YFSETQ. The CDR3 extends over 13 amino acids.